The present T cell receptor beta chain was sequenced within a study of low-dose radiotherapy and immunotherapy resistance in tumors. Study information: Cohort 1 patients were irradiated with 0.5 Gy fractions every 2 weeks to 6.5 Gy total. Treatment of Cohort 2 consisted of 1 Gy per fraction every two weeks, amounting to 13 Gy over 26 weeks. Every two weeks, cyclophosphamide 200 mg/m2 was infused one day before radiation plus immunotherapy.

Primers used for first-strand cDNA, a TRAV- and TRBV-specific set, covered both alpha and beta chains. A constant-region primer paired with the V-primer adapter amplified TCRs over around 18 PCR cycles. TCRdb fed the reads into MiXCR, producing one record per CDR3 protein. Counted here are about 82,000 distinct CDR3 sequences, under 20% occurring once; the ten biggest clones make up around 6.3%. Time point meaning: before trial treatment. The CDR3 is 15 amino acids. V was clipped by 6 bases and J by 5 bases; unmatched bases: 10. Germline V gene lookup returns CDR1 MNHEY and CDR2 SMNVEV (reference sequence).

The clonotype was recovered from a male donor with prostate cancer. This chain joins TRBV27 and TRBJ2-5, with TRBD2 matching 9 bases. The specimen comprised PBMCs, sampled before treatment. CDR3 in amino acids: CASRDGGGAGETQYF. The CDR3, as DNA: TGTGCCAGCAGAGACGGCGGGGGGGCCGGTGAGACCCAGTACTTC.